The TCR beta chain under discussion was sequenced for a study of CD8+ T cells in alopecia areata. As for the study in general: Each of the treated patients was given oral tofacitinib, 5 to 10 mg twice daily, for moderate-to-severe alopecia areata.

Described treatment: oral pan-JAK inhibitor, 5-10 mg twice daily. Sequencing templates came from extracted RNA that was reverse transcribed into cDNA. Clones were read by immunoSEQ multiplex PCR, and TCRdb kept only the in-frame ones, dropping some. Counted here are some 190,000 clones, 45% to 75% occurring once; the ten biggest clones make up 0.65% to 0.7%. There are 15 residues in the CDR3. Germline CDR1 is GTSNPN and CDR2 is SVGIG (reference sequence). V lost 2 bases and J lost 5; bases outside the gene matches: 9. The V call is TRBV30, the J call TRBJ2-3; 8 positions match TRBD2. This receptor was obtained from a human donor with alopecia areata. Material: CD4+ T cells sorted from blood, obtained at week 4, from a patient treated with tofacitinib. CDR3 residues: CAWSPPGGGRDTQYF. CDR3 nucleotide sequence: TGTGCCTGGAGTCCCCCCGGGGGGGGAAGAGATACGCAGTATTTT.